This entry features one TCR beta chain sequence. The antigen is not known. The CDR3 is made up of 13 amino acids. The trim removed 6 bases at V and 3 bases at J, leaving 4 bases unmatched. Germline V CDR1 and CDR2: MDHEN, SYDVKM. This record belongs to a study of cytomegalovirus exposure and HLA in healthy donors. Overall study results and limits: Immune exposure information available was restricted to CMV serostatus.

A multiplex PCR was run with 60 Vbeta primers and 13 Jbeta primers. TCRdb's table, derived via immunoSEQ multiplex PCR, lists solely in-frame clones and lacks some. This table has 150,000 or so clones, around 74% appearing once. The clonotype originates from a woman in her twenties or thirties in good health and CMV-seronegative. This sequence joins TRBV28 and TRBJ2-7, with TRBD2 identical over 8 bases. Sequenced input: PBMCs. CDR3 in amino acids: CASSPGGVYEQYF. Here the CDR3 DNA reads TGTGCCAGCAGCCCCGGGGGGGTCTACGAGCAGTACTTC.